This TCR beta chain is from a study of blood T cell repertoires in COVID-19. Study details: Researchers got acute and convalescent COVID-19 samples from the United States, Italy and Spain.

Cohort placement rested on clinical history that participants reported themselves. Donors in Cohort 3 who had recovered were those with two negative PCRs, healthcare professional clearance, or resolution of their symptoms. Trimming at V came to 5 bases and at J to 3 bases, leaving 2 bases not matched to a gene. CDR1 LNHDA and CDR2 SQIVND come from the germline V gene (reference sequence). This CDR3 has 13 amino acids. Original data processing: For nucleated cells, counts were estimated from reference gene primer amplification. Here immunoSEQ multiplex PCR was the method, and the copy in TCRdb shows in-frame clones only, minus some. The V and J calls and clone size come from that table; D and trimming were worked out from the DNA. This table holds 490,000 or so clones, roughly nine tenths found once.

This receptor was identified in a woman aged 60-75 years who had recovered from COVID-19. The V call is TRBV19, the J call TRBJ2-5, with TRBD2 identical over 8 bases. The sample consisted of PBMCs or T cells enriched from blood (not recorded which). CDR3: CASSPGLEETQYF. DNA of the CDR3: TGTGCCAGTAGTCCGGGACTAGAAGAGACCCAGTACTTC.